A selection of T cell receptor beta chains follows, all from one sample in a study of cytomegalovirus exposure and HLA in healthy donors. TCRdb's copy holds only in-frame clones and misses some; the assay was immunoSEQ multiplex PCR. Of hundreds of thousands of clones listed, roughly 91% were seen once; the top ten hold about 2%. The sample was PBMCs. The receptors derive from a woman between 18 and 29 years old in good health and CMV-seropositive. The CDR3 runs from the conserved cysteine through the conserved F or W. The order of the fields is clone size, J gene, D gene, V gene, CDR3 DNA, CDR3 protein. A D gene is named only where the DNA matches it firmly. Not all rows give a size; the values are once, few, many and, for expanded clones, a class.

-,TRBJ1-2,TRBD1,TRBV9,TGTGCCAGCAGCACCCGACAGGGGGCTATCTATGGCTACACCTTC,CASSTRQGAIYGYTF
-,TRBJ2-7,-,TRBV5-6,TGTGCCAGCAGCTTGGGCAACTACATTTTGGGGGGTTACTACGAGCAGTACTTC,CASSLGNYILGGYYEQYF
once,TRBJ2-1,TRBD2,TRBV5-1,TGCGCCAGCAGCACCGGGACTAGGGATTACAATGAGCAGTTCTTC,CASSTGTRDYNEQFF
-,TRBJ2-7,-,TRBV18,TGTGCCAGCTCACCTGGGACTTCCTACGAGCAGTACTTC,CASSPGTSYEQYF
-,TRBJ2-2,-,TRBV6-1,TGTGCCATAACGGGGAGTCCCGGGGAGCTGTTTTTT,CAITGSPGELFF
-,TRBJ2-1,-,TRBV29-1,TGCAGCGTTGAGTTGCAGGGGCCCAATGAGCAGTTCTTC,CSVELQGPNEQFF
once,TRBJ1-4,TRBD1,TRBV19,TGTGCCAGTAGTATGGTGGGACAGGGGAATGAAAAACTGTTTTTT,CASSMVGQGNEKLFF
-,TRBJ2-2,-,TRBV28,TGTGCCAGCATTTCCGGACAGAACACCGGGGAGCTGTTTTTT,CASISGQNTGELFF
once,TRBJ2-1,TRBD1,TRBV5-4,TGTGCCAGCAGCTTGGCCGCGGGACAGGGTACCTACAATGAGCAGTTCTTC,CASSLAAGQGTYNEQFF
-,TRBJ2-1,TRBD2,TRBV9,TGTGCCAGCAGCTCAGTAGCGGGAGAAAACTACAATGAGCAGTTCTTC,CASSSVAGENYNEQFF
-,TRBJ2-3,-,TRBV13,TGTGCCAGCAGCTTGGGCACGAGGAGGGGAGGCGGCACAGATACGCAGTATTTT,CASSLGTRRGGGTDTQYF
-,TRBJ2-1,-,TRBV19,TGTGCCAGTAGGGCGGGTTCCTACAATGAGCAGTTCTTC,CASRAGSYNEQFF
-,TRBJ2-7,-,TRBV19,TGTGCCAGTAGTCCCTCAGGGAAGTCGCTCGAGCAGTACTTC,CASSPSGKSLEQYF
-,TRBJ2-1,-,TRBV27,TGTGCCACCACGCGCGGGTTGCCAAACAATGAGCAGTTCTTC,CATTRGLPNNEQFF